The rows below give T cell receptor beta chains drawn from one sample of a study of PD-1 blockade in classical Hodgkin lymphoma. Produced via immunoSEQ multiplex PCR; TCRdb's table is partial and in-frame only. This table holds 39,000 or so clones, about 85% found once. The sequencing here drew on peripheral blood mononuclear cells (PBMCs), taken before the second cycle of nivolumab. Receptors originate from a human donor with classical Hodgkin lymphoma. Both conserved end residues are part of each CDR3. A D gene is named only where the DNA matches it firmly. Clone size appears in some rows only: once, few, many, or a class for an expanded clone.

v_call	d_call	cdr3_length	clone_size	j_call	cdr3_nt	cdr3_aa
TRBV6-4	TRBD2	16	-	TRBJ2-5	TGTGCCAGCAGTGACTTGTCGGGCGGGGGGCTGGAGACCCAGTACTTC	CASSDLSGGGLETQYF
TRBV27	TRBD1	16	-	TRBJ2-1	TGTGCCAGCAGTGACCCGACAGGGGCATTCTACAATGAGCAGTTCTTC	CASSDPTGAFYNEQFF
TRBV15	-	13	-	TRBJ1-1	TGTGCCACCAGCAGAGATCCGCACACTGAAGCTTTCTTT	CATSRDPHTEAFF
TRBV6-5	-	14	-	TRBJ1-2	TGTGCCAGCGGAGGCTCGGGCCTGGGGTATGGCTACACCTTC	CASGGSGLGYGYTF
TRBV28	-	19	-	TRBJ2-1	TGTGCCAGCAGTTTTCCCCAGGGAACCGGGACTCGAACCTACAATGAGCAGTTCTTC	CASSFPQGTGTRTYNEQFF
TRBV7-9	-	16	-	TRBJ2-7	TGTGCCAGCAGCTTAGATCTCGGGGGACTGGACTACGAGCAGTACTTC	CASSLDLGGLDYEQYF
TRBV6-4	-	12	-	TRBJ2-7	TGTGCCAGCAGTGACATGCCTCGTGAGCAGTACTTC	CASSDMPREQYF
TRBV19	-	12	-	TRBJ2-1	TGTGCCAGTAGTATAGGACTAAATGAGCAGTTCTTC	CASSIGLNEQFF
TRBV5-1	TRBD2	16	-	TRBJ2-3	TGCGCCAGCAGCTCGACCGGGACTAGTGCCACAGATACGCAGTATTTT	CASSSTGTSATDTQYF
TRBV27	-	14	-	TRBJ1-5	TGTGCCAGCCGAGCCGGGACAAACACGCTGCCCCAGCATTTT	CASRAGTNTLPQHF
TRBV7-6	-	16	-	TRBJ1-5	TGTGCCAGCAGCTTGGGGACACCAGATAGCAATCAGCCCCAGCATTTT	CASSLGTPDSNQPQHF
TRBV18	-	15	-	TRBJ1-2	TGTGCCAGCTCCGTCTTGCACGCGGACCAGGATGGCTACACCTTC	CASSVLHADQDGYTF
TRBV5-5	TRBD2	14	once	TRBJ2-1	TGTGCCAGCAGCCCGGGACTAGCGGGGGACGAGCAGTTCTTC	CASSPGLAGDEQFF
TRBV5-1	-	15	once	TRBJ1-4	TGCGCCAGCAGCTTGGTGCAAGGAACTAATGAAAAACTGTTTTTT	CASSLVQGTNEKLFF
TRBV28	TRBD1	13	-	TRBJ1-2	TGTGCCTCAGAGGGACAGGCAAACTATGGCTACACCTTC	CASEGQANYGYTF
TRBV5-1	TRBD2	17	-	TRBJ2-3	TGCGCCAGCAGCTTAGGGACTAGCGGAGCCCGCGCAGATACGCAGTATTTT	CASSLGTSGARADTQYF
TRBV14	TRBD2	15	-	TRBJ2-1	TGTGCCAGCAGCCCGGGACTAGCGGCTTACAATGAGCAGTTCTTC	CASSPGLAAYNEQFF
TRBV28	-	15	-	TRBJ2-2	TGTGCCAGCAGTTTGCCTAGTTCAGGCCCCGGGGAGCTGTTTTTT	CASSLPSSGPGELFF
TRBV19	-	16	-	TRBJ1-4	TGTGCCAGTAGTATGGGGCAGGGGAGCCTTACGGAAAAACTGTTTTTT	CASSMGQGSLTEKLFF
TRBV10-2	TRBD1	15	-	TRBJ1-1	TGCGCCAGCAGTAAAACGGGACAGGGGAGGACTGAAGCTTTCTTT	CASSKTGQGRTEAFF
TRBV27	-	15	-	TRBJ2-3	TGTGCCAGCAGTTTAGGGGGCAGGTTCACAGATACGCAGTATTTT	CASSLGGRFTDTQYF
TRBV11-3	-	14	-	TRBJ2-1	TGTGCCAGCAGCTTAGTTAGCGGCGGCAATGAGCAGTTCTTC	CASSLVSGGNEQFF
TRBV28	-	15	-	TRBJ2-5	TGTGCCAGCAGTTTAACGCTTGGGGGTCGGGAGACCCAGTACTTC	CASSLTLGGRETQYF
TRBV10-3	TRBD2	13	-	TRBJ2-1	TGTGCCATCAGTGGTAGCGGGGACAATGAGCAGTTCTTC	CAISGSGDNEQFF
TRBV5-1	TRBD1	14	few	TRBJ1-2	TGCGCCAGCAGCACCTCCGCAGAACAGGGGAGCTACACCTTC	CASSTSAEQGSYTF
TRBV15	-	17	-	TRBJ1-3	TGTGCCACCAGCAGAGATTTGGCACCTTCCTCTGGAAACACCATATATTTT	CATSRDLAPSSGNTIYF
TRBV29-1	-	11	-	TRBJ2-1	TGCAGCGTTGTAACCTACAATGAGCAGTTCTTC	CSVVTYNEQFF
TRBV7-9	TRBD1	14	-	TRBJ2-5	TGTGCCAGCAGCTTAGGACAGGGGGCAGAGACCCAGTACTTC	CASSLGQGAETQYF
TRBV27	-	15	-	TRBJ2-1	TGTGCCAGCAGTCCCTTCGGGCTCTCCTACAATGAGCAGTTCTTC	CASSPFGLSYNEQFF
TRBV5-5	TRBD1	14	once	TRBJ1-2	TGTGCCAGCAGTCCCCCGGGACAGGGGTGGGACTACACCTTC	CASSPPGQGWDYTF
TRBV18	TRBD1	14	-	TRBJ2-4	TGTGCCAGCTCACCCCAGGGGGTCAAAAACATTCAGTACTTC	CASSPQGVKNIQYF
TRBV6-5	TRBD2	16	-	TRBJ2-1	TGTGCCAGCAGTTCTTCTAGCGGGGGCTCCTACAATGAGCAGTTCTTC	CASSSSSGGSYNEQFF
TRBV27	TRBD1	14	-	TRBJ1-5	TGTGCCAGCAGCGGACAGGGACGCAATCAGCCCCAGCATTTT	CASSGQGRNQPQHF
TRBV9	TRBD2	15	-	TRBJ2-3	TGTGCCAGCAGCGCTAGCGGGGGTCTGCCAGATACGCAGTATTTT	CASSASGGLPDTQYF